The 31 T cell receptor beta chains below all came from one sample that was sequenced in a study of patients and donors after allogeneic stem cell transplantation. MiXCR, run by TCRdb on the RT-PCR reads, gives a single entry per CDR3 protein. This table holds fewer than 200,000 distinct CDR3 sequences, about 29% found once. Sequencing input: blood, either unsorted or a sorted T cell fraction (not recorded which). The receptors stem from a human donor who was either an allogeneic HSCT recipient or a stem cell or donor lymphocyte infusion donor (not recorded which). It is not recorded whose cells these are; they may come from a transplant donor.

Regarding this clonotype: At one end, the junction sequence differs from germline, possibly due to a read error. J is TRBJ2-7 and V is TRBV6-6; TRBD2 matches 15 bases. CDR3 size: 16 residues. In germline, CDR1 is MNHNY, CDR2 SVGAGI (reference sequence). As DNA, the CDR3 is TGTGACAGCAGAGAGCCCGGGACTAGCGGGAGGTACGAGCAGTACTTC. Translated: CDSREPGTSGRYEQYF.

The V gene is TRBV12-3 or TRBV12-4, the J gene TRBJ1-4, with 7 bases identical to TRBD1. The CDR3 covers 18 residues. Trimming cost V 3 bases and J 7 bases; bases outside gene matches: 17. The CDR3 DNA is TGTGCCAGCAGTTTTCTGGTCCCTACCTCCACAGGGGTTGAAAAACTGTTTTTT. Encoded protein: CASSFLVPTSTGVEKLFF.

This clonotype has at least ten counts. The V and J genes are TRBV2 and TRBJ1-5; unclear D gene. Per germline, CDR1 SNHLY and CDR2 FYNNEI. The CDR3 contains 11 residues. V was clipped by 5 bases and J by 3 bases, with 2 bases between them. The CDR3 nucleotides are TGTGCCAGCAGTTACAATCAGCCCCAGCATTTT. Translating gives CASSYNQPQHF.

Concerning this clonotype itself: One junction end disagrees with the germline gene, perhaps due to a read error. The chain carries TRBV18 and TRBJ2-7, with TRBD1 as a possible D gene (5 bases). The CDR3 totals 13 residues. The germline V gene encodes CDR1 KGHSH and CDR2 LQKENI. CDR3 sequence (DNA): TGTGCCTGCTCACCAAAACAGGACTACGAGCAGTACTTC. As protein: CACSPKQDYEQYF.

The chain is built from TRBV5-1 and TRBJ2-7; D ambiguous. The CDR3 has 16 amino acids. The V and J ends lost 0 bases and 2 bases respectively, with 15 bases between them. Germline assignment: CDR1 SGHRS and CDR2 YFSETQ. CDR3 loop: CASSLGAGYTTYEQYF. The CDR3 DNA sequence: TGCGCCAGCAGCTTGGGGGCAGGCTACACTACCTACGAGCAGTACTTC.

The chain carries TRBV7-2 and TRBJ2-1; D call uncertain. The V gene's germline CDR1 is SGHTA and CDR2 FQGNSA. This CDR3 comprises 14 residues. The ends were cut back, 1 base at V and 2 bases at J, with 6 bases in the middle. CDR3 bases: TGTGCCAGCAGCTTAGAAGGGACCTACAATGAGCAGTTCTTC. As protein: CASSLEGTYNEQFF.

The V gene is TRBV7-6, the J gene TRBJ1-1; 7 bases match TRBD1. In germline, CDR1 is SGHVS, CDR2 FNYEAQ. CDR3 size: 17 residues. With 1 base clipped from V and 6 bases from J, the junction kept 14 bases outside the gene matches. CDR3 coding DNA: TGTGCCAGCAGCTTAGGACAGGGCACTAGTTGGGGCCCTGAAGCTTTCTTT. Translated: CASSLGQGTSWGPEAFF. Looking up the rest from reference TRBV7-6 and TRBJ1-1 gives the full variable domain: GAGVSQSPRYKVTKRGQDVALRCDPISGHVSLYWYRQALGQGPEFLTYFNYEAQQDKSGLPNDRFSAERPEGSISTLTIQRTEQRDSAMYRCASSLGQGTSWGPEAFFGQGTRLTVV.

V usage is TRBV3-1 and J usage is TRBJ1-2, with D possibly being TRBD1 (5 bases). The germline CDR1 and CDR2 sequences are LGHDT and YNNKEL (reference sequence). Trimming stripped 1 base from V and 3 bases from J, with 9 bases between. There are 14 residues in the CDR3. The CDR3: CASSQGPRDYGYTF. In DNA form, the CDR3 reads TGTGCCAGCAGCCAAGGGCCCAGGGACTATGGCTACACCTTC.

For the CDR3, the DNA is TGCAGTGCTGCCCCGGGACTAGACACCGGGGAGCTGTTTTTT. Protein sequence: CSAAPGLDTGELFF. The genes are TRBV20-1 and TRBJ2-2; 8 nucleotides align to TRBD2. Germline V gene data show CDR1 as DFQATT and CDR2 as SNEGSKA (reference sequence). CDR3 length: 14 amino acids. The ends lost 5 bases at V and 3 bases at J; junction bases unmatched: 5.

The chain uses TRBV3-1 and TRBJ2-7, with 9 positions matching TRBD1. J was trimmed by 1 base and V by 5 bases; bases with no gene match: 9. The CDR3 has 16 amino acids. Germline assignment: CDR1 LGHDT and CDR2 YNNKEL (reference sequence). The CDR3 coding sequence is TGTGCCAGCAGCGGATCCGGGACAGGGTTATCCTACGAGCAGTACTTC. Its protein product is CASSGSGTGLSYEQYF.

J is TRBJ1-6 and V is TRBV27; D is undetermined. CDR1 MNHEY and CDR2 SMNVEV come from the germline V gene (reference sequence). Deletions cut 7 bases from V and 9 bases from J, with 13 bases between. The CDR3 loop spans 13 amino acids. In DNA, the CDR3 is TGTGCCAGCAAACTGGGAGTGAGTTCACCCCTCCACTTT. As protein: CASKLGVSSPLHF.

The J gene is TRBJ1-5, the V gene TRBV10-3; TRBD1 aligns across 8 bases. The CDR3 has 17 amino acids. V dropped 3 bases and J dropped 2; count of bases not matched to a gene: 9. The V gene's germline CDR1 is ENHRY and CDR2 SYGVKD. CDR3 DNA sequence: TGTGCCATCAGTGATTCACAGGGGGTTGCGGGCAATCAGCCCCAGCATTTT. It is translated as CAISDSQGVAGNQPQHF.

This clonotype appeared once. The chain recombines TRBV6-2 or TRBV6-3 with TRBJ2-3, with a possible D match to TRBD1 (6 bases). Between the trimmed V and J ends, which lost 7 bases and 5 bases, there was a span of 25 bases. Germline V CDR1 and CDR2: MNHEY, SVGEGT. The CDR3 sequence is 17 residues long. The CDR3 DNA reads TGTGCCAGCATCGACAGGATGCTCTTCGGGCGCAAAGATACGCAGTATTTT. This codes for CASIDRMLFGRKDTQYF.

This clonotype has just a few counts. The chain is built from TRBV7-6 and TRBJ2-3; possible D gene TRBD2, 5 bases. V shed 5 bases and J shed 4 bases, with 22 bases lying between them. This CDR3 is built from 17 residues. Germline CDR1 reads SGHVS; CDR2 reads FNYEAQ. CDR3 in amino acids: CASSNHWERAYADTQYF. The CDR3 coding sequence is TGTGCCAGCAGCAATCATTGGGAGAGGGCTTATGCAGATACGCAGTATTTT.

V is TRBV5-1 and J is TRBJ1-2, with a tentative D call TRBD1 (5 bases). Germline V gene lookup returns CDR1 SGHRS and CDR2 YFSETQ. The V end lost 3 bases, the J end lost 4 bases, and 10 bases lay between the germline ends. The CDR3 totals 13 residues. The CDR3 region has the DNA TGCGCCAGCAGCTCCCGACAGCGCTATGGCTACACCTTC. Its translation is CASSSRQRYGYTF.

This chain uses TRBV4-3 with TRBJ2-7, with a tentative D call TRBD1 (5 bases). The ends were cut back, 4 bases at V and 0 bases at J, with 13 bases in the middle. There are 15 residues in the CDR3. Per germline, CDR1 LGHNA and CDR2 YSLEER. The CDR3 nucleotides read TGCGCCAGCAGCCTGGGGCGACTGAGCTCCTACGAGCAGTACTTC. This codes for CASSLGRLSSYEQYF.

This clonotype was counted between two and nine times. V is TRBV2 and J is TRBJ2-3; no clear D gene. The CDR3 totals 12 residues. From germline, CDR1 is SNHLY and CDR2 FYNNEI. The germline V and J ends were trimmed by 6 bases and 3 bases, with 7 bases remaining between them. CDR3 loop: CASRKGTDTQYF. CDR3 bases: TGTGCCAGCAGGAAGGGAACAGATACGCAGTATTTT. The whole variable domain, remainder taken from reference TRBV2 and TRBJ2-3, is EPEVTQTPSHQVTQMGQEVILRCVPISNHLYFYWYRQILGQKVEFLVSFYNNEISEKSEIFDDQFSVERPDGSNFTLKIRSTKLEDSAMYFCASRKGTDTQYFGPGTRLTVL.

The chain joins TRBV2 to TRBJ2-6; no firm D call. CDR1 SNHLY and CDR2 FYNNEI come from the germline V gene. With 7 bases removed from V and 0 bases from J, the gap between germline ends came to 7 bases. This CDR3 spans 14 amino acids. CDR3 bases: TGTGCCAGCATTATGAGCTCTGGGGCCAACGTCCTGACTTTC. This gives the protein CASIMSSGANVLTF.

This chain connects TRBV18 to TRBJ2-1; 10 bases line up with TRBD2. Germline-derived CDR1 and CDR2 are KGHSH and LQKENI. The CDR3 contains 17 residues. J gave up 4 bases and V 1 base, and 7 bases lay outside the gene matches. The CDR3 here is CASSPLNLAGVYNEQFF. DNA for the CDR3: TGTGCCAGCTCACCACTAAATCTAGCGGGAGTGTACAATGAGCAGTTCTTC.

This clonotype was counted a single time. The chain has TRBV7-6 and TRBJ2-2; a weak D match, TRBD2 (5 bases). Per germline, CDR1 SGHVS and CDR2 FNYEAQ. The ends were cut back, 3 bases at V and 6 bases at J, with 17 bases in the middle. The CDR3 is made up of 16 amino acids. The CDR3 region has the DNA TGTGCCAGCAGCTTCATTAACGCACTAGAACCCGGGGAGCTGTTTTTT. Translated, it gives CASSFINALEPGELFF.

The rearrangement uses TRBV6-5 and TRBJ1-1, with D uncertain. This CDR3 is built from 13 residues. Trimming removed 8 bases from V and 7 bases from J, with 17 bases in between. Germline V gene data show CDR1 as MNHEY and CDR2 as SVGAGI. For the CDR3, the DNA is TGTGCCAGCTTCCCCAGAGGCAGTAATGAAGCTTTCTTT. Protein product: CASFPRGSNEAFF.

This clonotype was seen a few times. The chain joins TRBV27 to TRBJ2-5, with TRBD2 matching 10 bases. The germline CDR1 and CDR2 sequences are MNHEY and SMNVEV (reference sequence). With V trimmed by 9 bases and J by 0 bases, 7 bases remained unmatched. The CDR3 is 15 amino acids. CDR3 in DNA: TGTGCCAGTCGGCCGGGACTAGCGTACCAAGAGACCCAGTACTTC. Translated, it gives CASRPGLAYQETQYF.

V gene TRBV29-1 combines with J gene TRBJ2-5; unclear D gene. V lost 2 bases and J lost 4, with 11 bases in between. This CDR3 is built from 13 residues. The V gene's germline CDR1 is SQVTM and CDR2 ANQGSEA. The CDR3 DNA sequence: TGCAGCGTTGAACATGGCGAAACAGAGACCCAGTACTTC. It encodes CSVEHGETETQYF.

This clonotype was observed a handful of times. The chain is built from TRBV29-1 and TRBJ1-1; D gene ambiguous. The germline V gene encodes CDR1 SQVTM and CDR2 ANQGSEA. V was cut by 4 bases and J by 5 bases, with 14 bases left in between. The CDR3 runs to 13 residues. The CDR3 nucleotides are TGCAGCGTTGGCCGAACGGGGTGGACTGAAGCTTTCTTT. It is translated as CSVGRTGWTEAFF.

This clonotype has only a few counts. V usage is TRBV5-1 and J usage is TRBJ2-2; D gene uncertain. The length of the CDR3 is 13 residues. Germline V gene lookup returns CDR1 SGHRS and CDR2 YFSETQ. Trimming pared 2 bases from V and 5 bases from J, leaving 7 bases between. CDR3 protein: CASSLQPTGELFF. The CDR3 DNA sequence: TGCGCCAGCAGCTTACAGCCGACCGGGGAGCTGTTTTTT. The complete variable domain, with remaining parts taken from reference TRBV5-1 and TRBJ2-2, reads KAGVTQTPRYLIKTRGQQVTLSCSPISGHRSVSWYQQTPGQGLQFLFEYFSETQRNKGNFPGRFSGRQFSNSRSEMNVSTLELGDSALYLCASSLQPTGELFFGEGSRLTVL.

This chain connects TRBV20-1 to TRBJ2-7; 7 positions agree with TRBD2. The V segment lost 0 bases and the J segment 1 base; nucleotides outside the gene matches: 12. CDR1 is DFQATT, CDR2 SNEGSKA, per germline (reference sequence). CDR3 length: 17 residues. CDR3 nucleotides: TGCAGTGCTAGAGATAGGACGGGAGGCCCCATATCCTACGAGCAGTACTTC. Protein: CSARDRTGGPISYEQYF.

The V and J genes are TRBV11-2 and TRBJ2-5, with 13 nucleotides matching TRBD2. In germline, CDR1 is SGHAT, CDR2 FQNNGV. The CDR3 contains 17 residues. V was clipped by 4 bases and J by 1 base; unmatched bases: 6. The CDR3 sequence is CASSSQGLAGAQETQYF. The CDR3 nucleotides read TGTGCCAGCAGCTCCCAAGGACTAGCGGGGGCCCAAGAGACCCAGTACTTC.

The V and J genes are TRBV10-3 and TRBJ2-7, with D tentatively TRBD2 (6 bases). The CDR3 is 14 amino acids. Trimming shortened V by 0 bases and J by 6 bases, and 12 bases separated the two germline ends. Germline CDR1 reads ENHRY; CDR2 reads SYGVKD. The CDR3 spells CAISESSGSREQYF. In DNA form, the CDR3 reads TGTGCCATCAGTGAGTCTTCCGGGAGTCGCGAGCAGTACTTC.

As for this clonotype: At one of its ends the junction is not consistent with the germline gene, which may arise from a read error. V and J are TRBV6-2 or TRBV6-3 and TRBJ1-3; D is ambiguous. This CDR3 contains 12 residues. CDR1 MNHEY and CDR2 SVGEGT come from the germline V gene. The DNA of the CDR3 is TGTGCCAGCAGTTACGGACGGAGGATCGGTTCGTTT. Amino acid sequence: CASSYGRRIGSF.

The chain couples TRBV20-1 to TRBJ2-1; weak D call: TRBD1 (6 bases). This CDR3 is built from 11 residues. The V gene's germline CDR1 is DFQATT and CDR2 SNEGSKA (reference sequence). In DNA form, the CDR3 reads TGCAGGGGCGACAGGCCGAATGAGCAGTTCTTC. It is translated as CRGDRPNEQFF.

The gene calls are TRBV5-6 and TRBJ1-2, with D unresolved. V was cut by 3 bases and J by 0 bases, with 21 bases left in between. Germline lookup yields CDR1 SGHDT and CDR2 YYEEEE. The CDR3 extends over 18 amino acids. CDR3 region: CASSSRPPGRLANYGYTF. The CDR3 coding sequence is TGTGCCAGCAGCTCGCGACCGCCGGGGAGGCTAGCTAACTATGGCTACACCTTC.